This T cell receptor beta chain comes out of a study of tumor-infiltrating lymphocytes in localized non-small cell lung cancer (dated by TCRdb to about 2021). Background on the whole study: The cohort included patients whose samples were collected after neoadjuvant chemotherapy, as well as both smokers and never-smokers and several histologies. Alongside flow cytometry, multiplex immunofluorescence, RNA-seq, exome sequencing and proteomics, TCR sequencing was applied to the same patients as one of several integrated assays. Each patient contributed resected tumor tissue and uninvolved lung tissue from the same patient, described as non-adjacent to the tumor. For 55 patients, immunoSEQ T-cell fraction was compared between paired tumor and uninvolved lung. The overall ICON cohort comprised under 170 surgical patients with localized non-small cell lung cancer whose tumors were resected. Here is what the overall study found, with its caveats: Higher T cell infiltration in tumors than in uninvolved lung tissue was supported by TCRbeta sequencing, consistent with immunofluorescence CD3 counts. No difference in TCR-derived T-cell fraction was observed between the flow cytometry-defined immunotypes IM1 (good prognosis) and IM2 (poor prognosis). Recurrence-free survival showed no association with tumor T-cell fraction from TCR sequencing (p = 0.61). Different pieces of the same tissue were used for different assays, so technical variation could not be separated from intratumor heterogeneity. Since assay coverage differed from patient to patient depending on how much tissue was available, TCR sequencing was done for only a subset of the cohort.

The T-cell fraction in tumor and uninvolved lung tissue was provided by TCR sequencing with the immunoSEQ assay. On the authors' methods: In the survival analysis, patients were divided into a high T-cell fraction group (upper tertile) and a low T-cell fraction group (lower two tertiles), and the two groups were compared using a log-rank test. A signed-rank test was used to test differences in T-cell fraction between paired tumor and uninvolved lung samples. TCRdb stores this immuneACCESS table with in-frame sequences only. Part of the clones is absent; in the studies checked, under half of the shortfall reflects unresolved V genes, and no reason is known for the rest. V, J and clone size are those of that table, while D and trimming were read from the DNA. This sample has about 23,000 clones in its table, and about two thirds of those were observed once. The ten largest make up about 15% of the sample.

The first patient joined ICON in early 2016, and enrollment wrapped up when the last patient was enrolled in the second half of 2018. In a subcohort of about 76 patients, fresh tumor and matched uninvolved tissue were collected for in-depth immune analyses, with TCR sequencing among those analyses. DNA isolated from bulk tissue, without cell sorting, was used for TCR sequencing. This clone came up once. Which antigen it targets is not known. No per-base quality is available; no much larger clone lies one base away. Between the V and J ends, shortened by 5 bases and 4 bases respectively, the junction contains 15 bases. Via the germline V gene, CDR1 is KGHSH and CDR2 LQKENI. Reading from cysteine to phenylalanine, the CDR3 counts 14 amino acids. The read is trimmed to its CDR3 DNA, 42 bases read in frame from base 1.

The chain links TRBV18 with TRBJ2-7; a tentative D match to TRBD1 spans 7 bases. The source is a human donor with non-small cell lung cancer. Sequencing was carried out using lung tumor tissue. The CDR3 region reads CASSTRTGLYEQYF. The bases read TGTGCCAGCTCAACGAGGACAGGACTATACGAGCAGTACTTC.